This T cell receptor beta chain was retrieved from a study of post-analysis software for immune sequencing data. On the study more broadly: The courses of disease that were included comprised relapsing-remitting, secondary progressive and progressive-relapsing multiple sclerosis.

This clonotype has more than one count but fewer than ten. Its antigen is unknown. Findings and limits, study-wide: Normalized Chao1 diversity was significantly reduced in patients versus controls. There were several TRBV segments more frequent in patients than controls, and TRBV5-6, TRBV5-1 and TRBV20-1 were among them. Under the F measure, samples that were prepared in one batch clustered strongly together.

Prepared libraries of TCR beta cDNA carried unique molecular identifiers. A population of about 0.85 to 11 million T cells gave rise to roughly 0.5 million cDNA molecules. TCRdb ran MiXCR on the PCR reads and lists one entry per CDR3 protein. The sample lists over 150,000 distinct CDR3 sequences; 30% were seen once. This CDR3 region has 12 residues. Germline CDR1 is DFQATT and CDR2 is SNEGSKA (reference sequence). V dropped 5 bases and J dropped 9 bases, with 14 bases sitting between them. Sequencing was performed on blood. This receptor was identified in a girl between 10 and 17 years old with multiple sclerosis. The rearrangement joins TRBV20-1 to TRBJ1-5; D is possibly TRBD1 (6 bases). In nucleotides, the CDR3 is TGCAGTGCTTGGGACACGGGCGTGCCCCAGCATTTT. Its protein is CSAWDTGVPQHF.